This T cell receptor beta chain was captured in a study of blood T cell repertoires in COVID-19 (dated by TCRdb to 2020 to 2022). In the study overall: Samples from collaborators originated in the United States, Italy and Spain and spanned both the acute and convalescent phases of COVID-19. Subjects who had been exposed to COVID-19, were actively infected with it, or had recovered from it provided the deeply sampled blood TCRbeta repertoires that made up the dataset. Samples were obtained from the ongoing ImmuneRACE study (first 160 participants) and from approximately 1,200 subjects provided by 6 global collaborators. Sample metadata almost always included a de-identified subject ID, COVID-19 status, age in years and sex. The repertoires were released in a freely available public database meant as a resource for research on the immune response to SARS-CoV-2. The prospective study material was composed of cDNA or gDNA derived from T cells, B-cell-depleted T cells, or PBMCs. Where available, HLA class I and class II types were obtained from metadata supplied by the sample provider rather than from assay-based typing. What the authors observed across the whole study: Clinical and demographic metadata were provided uncurated, with the amount varying by source and participant.

TCRbeta CDR3 regions were amplified from genomic DNA by means of the immunoSEQ Assay, a bias-controlled multiplex PCR. The original pipeline was this. Nucleated cell counts per sample were estimated from amplification of reference gene primers within the assay. Sequence reads were collapsed and filtered to measure the absolute abundance of every unique TCRbeta CDR3 rearrangement. Productive Simpson clonality was computed per sample as the square root of Simpson's diversity index over productive rearrangements. Drawn from immuneACCESS, this table holds only the in-frame rearrangements with V and J called that TCRdb kept. Clones are partly lost; checked studies trace under half to an unresolved V gene and leave the rest unexplained. V and J calls and clone size follow that table, whereas D and trimming were derived from the DNA. The sample contains about 120,000 clones, less than 85% of them found a single time. The top ten constitute roughly 0.86% of the sample.

Sequences MNHEY (CDR1) and SMNVEV (CDR2) are obtained from the germline V gene (reference sequence). The junction shows trimming of 2 bases on V and 6 bases on J, and the gene matches do not reach 4 bases of it. From the cysteine up to the phenylalanine, the CDR3 has a length of 14 residues. Only the CDR3 DNA is retained, 42 bases long and in frame from the first base. On this clone itself: Its antigen remains undetermined. Within one base of it there is no much larger clone, and no base qualities were kept.

Each collaborating institution followed its own protocols to collect whole blood in K2EDTA tubes. For TCRbeta analysis, collaborator samples were shipped as frozen whole blood, as isolated PBMCs, or as DNA extracted from either sample type. The chain couples TRBV27 to TRBJ1-5, with TRBD1 identical over 7 junction bases. The sequenced sample was peripheral blood. This receptor was identified in a human donor with acute or convalescent COVID-19. The donor label of this sample is uncertain. The sequence in DNA is TGTGCCAGCAGTTTAGTCACAGGGGCTCAGCCCCAGCATTTT. Translation gives CASSLVTGAQPQHF.